These 6 T cell receptor beta chains were sequenced from one sample in a study of cytomegalovirus exposure and HLA in healthy donors. Primers for the PCR totalled 60 Vbeta and 13 Jbeta. Only in-frame clones appear in the TCRdb table, and some are missing; sequencing was by immunoSEQ multiplex PCR. The sample has about 180,000 clones; 70% to 75% are singletons. Sample: PBMCs. Receptor source: a male donor in good health and CMV-seronegative.

The chain has TRBV5-8 and TRBJ1-5; tentatively, D is TRBD1 (6 bases). Trimming cost V 3 bases and J 4 bases, with 20 bases left between them. The CDR3 totals 17 residues. Per germline, CDR1 SGHTS and CDR2 YDEGEE. CDR3 residues: CASSWRPGASGNQPQHF. CDR3 DNA sequence: TGTGCCAGCAGCTGGAGGCCAGGGGCCTCGGGGAATCAGCCCCAGCATTTT.

The gene calls are TRBV9 and TRBJ2-7, with 8 bases fitting TRBD2. Germline assignment: CDR1 SGDLS and CDR2 YYNGEE. The length of the CDR3 is 13 residues. The V gene end was trimmed by 7 bases and the J gene end by 2 bases; junction bases not matched to a gene: 5. The CDR3 coding sequence is TGTGCCAGCTCCAGCGGGGGAACCTACGAGCAGTACTTC. Protein product: CASSSGGTYEQYF. The full variable domain, in which reference TRBV9 and TRBJ2-7 provide the parts outside the CDR3, is DSGVTQTPKHLITATGQRVTLRCSPRSGDLSVYWYQQSLDQGLQFLIQYYNGEERAKGNILERFSAQQFPDLHSELNLSSLELGDSALYFCASSSGGTYEQYFGPGTRLTVT.

V gene TRBV6-5 combines with J gene TRBJ1-6, with 7 bases that match TRBD1. Germline CDR1 is MNHEY and CDR2 is SVGAGI. The CDR3 is made up of 14 amino acids. V dropped 5 bases and J dropped 8; count of bases not matched to a gene: 6. CDR3 in amino acids: CASSLRDSDSPLHF. CDR3 DNA: TGTGCCAGCAGTCTCCGGGACAGTGATTCACCCCTCCACTTT.

This rearrangement joins TRBV18 to TRBJ1-5; possibly TRBD1 for D (6 bases). V was trimmed by 3 bases and J by 6 bases, leaving 12 bases between them. Looked up from germline, CDR1 is KGHSH and CDR2 is LQKENI. The CDR3 is 14 amino acids. CDR3: CASSPVQGAQPQHF. As DNA, the CDR3 is TGTGCCAGCTCACCTGTACAGGGCGCTCAGCCCCAGCATTTT.

There are a few counts of this clone. The chain has TRBV21-1 and TRBJ1-2; whether TRBD1, the table's D call, matches the DNA was not checked. TRBV21-1 is a pseudogene segment. The CDR3 runs to 14 residues. CDR3 region: CASSSRQGDYGYTF. The CDR3 coding sequence is TGTGCCAGCAGCAGCCGACAGGGGGACTATGGCTACACCTTC.

This chain links TRBV15 with TRBJ2-1; D might be TRBD2 (6 bases). Trimming stripped 5 bases from V and 2 bases from J, with 16 bases between. The CDR3 length is 16 residues. The V gene's germline CDR1 is LNHNV and CDR2 YYDKDF (reference sequence). The CDR3 nucleotides are TGTGCCACCAGCGATGTCGGGAGTCAAACCTACAATGAGCAGTTCTTC. Amino acids: CATSDVGSQTYNEQFF.